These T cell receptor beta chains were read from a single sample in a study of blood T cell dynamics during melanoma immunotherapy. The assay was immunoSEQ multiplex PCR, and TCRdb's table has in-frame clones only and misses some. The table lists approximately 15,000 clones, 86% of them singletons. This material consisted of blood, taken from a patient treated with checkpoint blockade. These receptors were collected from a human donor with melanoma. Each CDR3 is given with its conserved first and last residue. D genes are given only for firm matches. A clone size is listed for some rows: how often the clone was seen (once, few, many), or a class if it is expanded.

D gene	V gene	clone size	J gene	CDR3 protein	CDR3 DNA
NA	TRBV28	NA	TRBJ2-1	CASSLLPSSYNEQFF	TGTGCCAGCAGTTTACTGCCGAGCTCCTACAATGAGCAGTTCTTC
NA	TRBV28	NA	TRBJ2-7	CASFGHVGYEQYF	TGTGCCAGCTTTGGGCACGTTGGCTACGAGCAGTACTTC
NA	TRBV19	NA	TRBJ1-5	CASNKESNQPQHF	TGTGCCAGTAATAAGGAGAGCAATCAGCCCCAGCATTTT
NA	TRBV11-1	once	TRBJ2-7	CASRSTGSHSYEQYF	TGTGCCAGCAGGTCTACAGGATCGCACTCCTACGAGCAGTACTTC
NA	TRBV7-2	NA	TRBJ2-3	CASSPPPAYRVLRTDTQYF	TGTGCCAGCAGCCCCCCCCCAGCATACAGGGTATTACGTACAGATACGCAGTATTTT
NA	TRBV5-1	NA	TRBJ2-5	CASSFGREVGQETQYF	TGCGCCAGCAGCTTCGGCAGGGAGGTTGGTCAAGAGACCCAGTACTTC
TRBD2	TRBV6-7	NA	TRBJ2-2	CASRQPSGGTGELFF	TGTGCCAGCAGACAACCTAGCGGAGGCACCGGGGAGCTGTTTTTT
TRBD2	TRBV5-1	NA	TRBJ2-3	CASRAGTSGMDTQYF	TGCGCCAGCAGGGCAGGGACTAGCGGGATGGATACGCAGTATTTT
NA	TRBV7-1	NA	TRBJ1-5	CASSLGGRFNQPQHF	TGTGCCAGCAGCTTAGGAGGACGGTTCAATCAGCCCCAGCATTTT
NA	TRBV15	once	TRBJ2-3	CATSIQTDTQYF	TGTGCCACCAGCATACAGACAGATACGCAGTATTTT
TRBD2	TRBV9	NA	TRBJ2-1	CASSASGASSYNEQFF	TGTGCCAGCAGCGCTAGCGGGGCAAGCTCCTACAATGAGCAGTTCTTC
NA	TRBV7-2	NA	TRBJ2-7	CASSFSTSGPYEQYF	TGTGCCAGCAGCTTTTCGACGTCGGGGCCCTACGAGCAGTACTTC
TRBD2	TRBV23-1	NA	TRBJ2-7	CASSQPGLAGGEQYF	TGCGCCAGCAGTCAACCAGGTCTAGCGGGAGGCGAGCAGTACTTC
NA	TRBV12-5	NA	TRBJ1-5	CASGADGGRQPQHF	TGTGCTAGTGGCGCAGACGGGGGGCGTCAGCCCCAGCATTTT
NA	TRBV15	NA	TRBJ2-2	CATSRDIGGELFF	TGTGCCACCAGCAGAGATATCGGCGGGGAGCTGTTTTTT
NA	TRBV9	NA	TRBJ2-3	CASSAYSTDTQYF	TGTGCCAGCAGCGCCTACAGCACAGATACGCAGTATTTT
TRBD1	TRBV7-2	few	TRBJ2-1	CASSSQSGTGRNEQFF	TGTGCCAGCAGCTCCCAATCCGGGACAGGACGAAATGAGCAGTTCTTC
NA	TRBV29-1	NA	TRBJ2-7	CSVALKGDYEQYF	TGCAGCGTTGCGTTGAAGGGCGACTACGAGCAGTACTTC
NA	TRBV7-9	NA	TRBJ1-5	CASSLGPGNQPQHF	TGTGCCAGCAGCTTAGGACCCGGAAATCAGCCCCAGCATTTT
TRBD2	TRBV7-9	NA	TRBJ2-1	CASSFSASGSGEQFF	TGTGCCAGCAGCTTTTCGGCTAGCGGGAGCGGTGAGCAGTTCTTC
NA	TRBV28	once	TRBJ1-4	CASRAGPGVPGSEKLFF	TGTGCCAGCAGGGCGGGGCCCGGGGTGCCCGGGAGTGAAAAACTGTTTTTT
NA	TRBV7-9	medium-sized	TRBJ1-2	CASSLGSGTPTSYTF	TGTGCCAGCAGCTTGGGCTCCGGGACTCCGACGAGCTACACCTTC
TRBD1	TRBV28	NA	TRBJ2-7	CASSGQGAHEQYF	TGTGCCAGCAGTGGACAGGGGGCCCACGAGCAGTACTTC
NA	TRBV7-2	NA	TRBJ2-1	CASRQNYNEQFF	TGTGCCAGCAGGCAAAATTACAATGAGCAGTTCTTC
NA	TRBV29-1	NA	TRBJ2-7	CSVELGSEQYF	TGCAGCGTTGAATTAGGGAGCGAGCAGTACTTC
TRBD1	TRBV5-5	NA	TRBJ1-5	CASSAGTGGRNQPQHF	TGTGCCAGCAGCGCCGGGACAGGGGGCCGGAATCAGCCCCAGCATTTT
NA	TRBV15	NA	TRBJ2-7	CATSISPSSYEQYF	TGTGCCACCAGCATTTCTCCTAGCTCCTACGAGCAGTACTTC